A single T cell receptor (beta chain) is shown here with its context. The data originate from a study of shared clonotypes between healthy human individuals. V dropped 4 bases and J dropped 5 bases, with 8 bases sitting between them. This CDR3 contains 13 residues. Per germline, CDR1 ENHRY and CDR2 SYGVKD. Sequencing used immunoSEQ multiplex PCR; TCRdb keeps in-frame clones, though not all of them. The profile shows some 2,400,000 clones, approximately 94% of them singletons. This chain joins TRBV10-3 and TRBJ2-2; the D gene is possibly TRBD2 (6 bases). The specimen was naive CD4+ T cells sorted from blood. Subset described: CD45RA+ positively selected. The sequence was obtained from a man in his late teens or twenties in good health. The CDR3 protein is CAISGLETGELFF. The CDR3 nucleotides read TGTGCCATCAGTGGACTAGAAACCGGGGAGCTGTTTTTT.